This T cell receptor (beta chain) derives from a study of OX40 agonist ivuxolimab in advanced cancers. Regarding the research as a whole: Ivuxolimab was an agonistic, fully human IgG2 monoclonal antibody directed against OX40 (CD134), a costimulatory receptor. Intravenous ivuxolimab was administered to patients every 2 weeks at six dose levels: 0.01, 0.1, 0.3, 1.5, 3 and 10 mg/kg. Of the 50 to 55 dose-escalation patients, hepatocellular carcinoma was present in about 20, melanoma in approximately 15, renal cell carcinoma in 9 and head and neck cancer in 9. A male proportion of under 85% and a mean age of 60 years, ranging from roughly 23 to 79, were recorded for the dose-escalation cohort. Prior anti-PD-1, anti-PD-L1 or anti-CTLA-4 therapy was permitted, and checkpoint inhibitors had been received by less than 45% of dose-escalation patients. Three dose-escalation patients achieved partial responses, one with hepatocellular carcinoma and two with cutaneous melanoma. Peripheral TCRbeta sequencing was intended to test whether TCR sequence diversity was altered and clonal T-cell expansion was caused by ivuxolimab. The paper reports the monotherapy dose-escalation portion (N ≈ 50 patients) of the phase I ivuxolimab trial.

Sequences LNHDA (CDR1) and SQIVND (CDR2) are obtained from the germline V gene (reference sequence). From its cysteine to its phenylalanine, the CDR3 spans 13 amino acids. The retained sequence is limited to the CDR3, 39 bases, with the frame set at the first base. The trim is 5 bases for V and 4 bases for J, with a gap of 9 bases between the germline ends. Results the study describes overall, beyond this receptor: At doses from 0.1 to 3.0 mg/kg, clonal expansion was seen in both CD4+ and CD8+ blood T cells between baseline and week 6. Low levels of normalized T-cell clonal expansion were also shown by some nonresponding patients. The antigen specificity of the peripheral T cells that underwent clonal expansion was not determined. In partial responders in the 0.1-3.0 mg/kg groups, normalized peripheral clonal expansion was found to be among the lowest, especially among CD8+ T cells. After ivuxolimab, CD8+ T cells had more expanded clones than CD4+ T cells on average.

To sequence the TCRbeta CDR3 region, genomic DNA was isolated from the sorted cells. TCRbeta CDR3 regions were sequenced using the immunoSEQ Assay. The source is immuneACCESS, and TCRdb retained only in-frame sequences with V and J called. Part of the clones is not carried over; for the studies checked, unresolved V genes explain less than half of this, and the remainder is unexplained. This sample is represented by more than 75,000 clones; roughly 86% of them were singletons. The ten largest clones take up 0.85% to 1% of the sample. Comments on this clone: What antigen it recognizes has not been identified. No clone much larger than this one lies a single base away; base qualities are absent.

Patients with autoimmune disease history or receiving systemic immunosuppression were excluded from the trial. Peripheral blood for TCR sequencing was collected from all dose cohorts at baseline, on cycle 4 day 1, and on cycle 7 day 1. Samples came from an open-label, multicenter, first-in-human phase I dose-escalation trial of ivuxolimab. The trial enrolled adults with locally advanced or metastatic head and neck squamous cell, hepatocellular, melanoma or renal cell carcinoma. Before TCR sequencing, CD4+ and CD8+ T cells were separately sorted from peripheral blood. The V gene is TRBV19 and the J gene is TRBJ1-5, with the identity of the D gene unclear. The TCR sequence derives from an adult with an advanced solid tumor such as melanoma, head and neck, liver or kidney cancer. The starting material was CD4+ or CD8+ T cells sorted from blood, obtained in a trial of the OX40 agonist ivuxolimab. The CDR3 loop reads CASSLLGNQPQHF. The nucleotides are TGTGCCAGTAGTCTCCTCGGAAATCAGCCCCAGCATTTT.